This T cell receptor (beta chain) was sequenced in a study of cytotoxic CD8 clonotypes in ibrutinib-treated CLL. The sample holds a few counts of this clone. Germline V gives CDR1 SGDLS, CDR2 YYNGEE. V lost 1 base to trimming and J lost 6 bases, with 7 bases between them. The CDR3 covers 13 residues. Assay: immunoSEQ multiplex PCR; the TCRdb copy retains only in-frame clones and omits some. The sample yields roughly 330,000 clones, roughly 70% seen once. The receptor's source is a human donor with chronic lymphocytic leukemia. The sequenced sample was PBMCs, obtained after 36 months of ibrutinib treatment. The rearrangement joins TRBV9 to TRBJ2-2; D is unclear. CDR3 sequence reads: CASSVFSSGELFF. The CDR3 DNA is TGTGCCAGCAGCGTATTCTCGTCCGGGGAGCTGTTTTTT.